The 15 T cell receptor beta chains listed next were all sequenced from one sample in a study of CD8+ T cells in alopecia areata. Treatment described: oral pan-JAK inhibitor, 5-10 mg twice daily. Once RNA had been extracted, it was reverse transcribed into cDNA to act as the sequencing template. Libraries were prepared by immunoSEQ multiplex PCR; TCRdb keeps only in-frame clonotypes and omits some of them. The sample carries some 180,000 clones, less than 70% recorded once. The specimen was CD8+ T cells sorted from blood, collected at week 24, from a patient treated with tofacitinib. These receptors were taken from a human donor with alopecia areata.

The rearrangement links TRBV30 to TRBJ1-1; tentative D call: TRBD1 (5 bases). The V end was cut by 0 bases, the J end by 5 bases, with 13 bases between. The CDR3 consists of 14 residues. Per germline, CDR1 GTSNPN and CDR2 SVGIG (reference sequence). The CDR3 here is CAWSVAGSGTEAFF. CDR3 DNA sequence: TGTGCCTGGAGTGTTGCAGGGTCGGGAACTGAAGCTTTCTTT. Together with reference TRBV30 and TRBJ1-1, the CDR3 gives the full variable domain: SQTIHQWPATLVQPVGSPLSLECTVEGTSNPNLYWYRQAAGRGLQLLFYSVGIGQISSEVPQNLSASRPQDRQFILSSKKLLLSDSGFYLCAWSVAGSGTEAFFGQGTRLTVV.

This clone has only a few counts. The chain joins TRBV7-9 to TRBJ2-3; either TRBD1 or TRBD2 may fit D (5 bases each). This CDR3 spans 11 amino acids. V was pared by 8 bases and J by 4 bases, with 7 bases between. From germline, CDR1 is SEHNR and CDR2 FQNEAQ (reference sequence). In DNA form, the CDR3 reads TGTGCCAGCCTGGGGGCAGATACGCAGTATTTT. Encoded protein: CASLGADTQYF.

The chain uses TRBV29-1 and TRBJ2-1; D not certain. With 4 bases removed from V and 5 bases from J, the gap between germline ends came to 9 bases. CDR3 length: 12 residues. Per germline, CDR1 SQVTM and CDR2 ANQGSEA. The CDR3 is CSVAVRNNEQFF. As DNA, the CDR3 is TGCAGCGTTGCAGTTCGAAACAATGAGCAGTTCTTC.

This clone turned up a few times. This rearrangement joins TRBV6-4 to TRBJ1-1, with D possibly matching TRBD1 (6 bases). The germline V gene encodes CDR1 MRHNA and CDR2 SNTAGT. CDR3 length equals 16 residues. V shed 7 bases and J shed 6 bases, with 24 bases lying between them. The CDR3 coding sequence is TGTGCCAGCACCCAGCACAGGGTTGGGCCGTGGGCTGAAGCTTTCTTT. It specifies CASTQHRVGPWAEAFF.

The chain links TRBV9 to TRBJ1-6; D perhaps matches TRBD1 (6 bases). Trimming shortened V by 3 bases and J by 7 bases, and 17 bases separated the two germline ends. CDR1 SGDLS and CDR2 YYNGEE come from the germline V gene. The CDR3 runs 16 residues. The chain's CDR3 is CASSEGDTGMNSPLHF. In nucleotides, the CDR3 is TGTGCCAGCAGCGAGGGGGACACAGGGATGAATTCACCCCTCCACTTT.

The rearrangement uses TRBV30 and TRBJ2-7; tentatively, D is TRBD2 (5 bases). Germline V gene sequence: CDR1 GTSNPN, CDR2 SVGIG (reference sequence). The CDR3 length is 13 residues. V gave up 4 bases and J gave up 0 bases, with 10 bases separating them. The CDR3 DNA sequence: TGTGCCTGGACCCCTGGGAGCTCCTACGAGCAGTACTTC. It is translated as CAWTPGSSYEQYF.

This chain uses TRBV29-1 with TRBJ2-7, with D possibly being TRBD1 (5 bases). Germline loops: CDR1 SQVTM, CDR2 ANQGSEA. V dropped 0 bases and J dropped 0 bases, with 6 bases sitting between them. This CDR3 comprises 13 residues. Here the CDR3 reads CSVEEGASYEQYF. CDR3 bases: TGCAGCGTTGAAGAAGGGGCCTCCTACGAGCAGTACTTC.

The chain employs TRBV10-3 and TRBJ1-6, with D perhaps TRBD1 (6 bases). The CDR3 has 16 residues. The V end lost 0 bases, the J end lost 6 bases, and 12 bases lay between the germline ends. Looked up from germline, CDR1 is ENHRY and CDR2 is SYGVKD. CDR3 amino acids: CAISESATGFNSPLHF. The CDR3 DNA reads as TGTGCCATCAGTGAGTCGGCGACAGGTTTTAATTCACCCCTCCACTTT.

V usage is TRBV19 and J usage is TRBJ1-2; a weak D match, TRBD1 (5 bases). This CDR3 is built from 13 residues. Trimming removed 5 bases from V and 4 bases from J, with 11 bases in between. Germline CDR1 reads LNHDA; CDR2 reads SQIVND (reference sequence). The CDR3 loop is CASSLTVLYGYTF. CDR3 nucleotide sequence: TGTGCCAGTAGTCTGACAGTCCTCTATGGCTACACCTTC.

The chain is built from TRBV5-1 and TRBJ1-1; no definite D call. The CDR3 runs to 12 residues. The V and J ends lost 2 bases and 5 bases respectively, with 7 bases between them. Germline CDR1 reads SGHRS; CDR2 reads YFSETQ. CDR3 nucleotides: TGCGCCAGCAGCTTCGGGGAAACTGAAGCTTTCTTT. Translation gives CASSFGETEAFF. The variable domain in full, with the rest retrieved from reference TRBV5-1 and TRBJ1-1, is KAGVTQTPRYLIKTRGQQVTLSCSPISGHRSVSWYQQTPGQGLQFLFEYFSETQRNKGNFPGRFSGRQFSNSRSEMNVSTLELGDSALYLCASSFGETEAFFGQGTRLTVV.

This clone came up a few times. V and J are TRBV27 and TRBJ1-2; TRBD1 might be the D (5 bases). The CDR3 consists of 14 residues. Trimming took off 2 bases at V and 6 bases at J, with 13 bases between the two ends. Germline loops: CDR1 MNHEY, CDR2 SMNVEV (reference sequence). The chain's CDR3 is CASSLAAGGNGYTF. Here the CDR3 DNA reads TGTGCCAGCAGTTTAGCCGCGGGGGGAAATGGCTACACCTTC.

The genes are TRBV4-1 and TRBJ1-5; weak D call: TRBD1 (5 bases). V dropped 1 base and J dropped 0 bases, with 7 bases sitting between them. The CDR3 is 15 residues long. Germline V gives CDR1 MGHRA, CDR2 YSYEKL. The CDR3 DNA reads TGCGCCAGCAGCCAAGGACAGTCTAGCAATCAGCCCCAGCATTTT. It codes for CASSQGQSSNQPQHF.

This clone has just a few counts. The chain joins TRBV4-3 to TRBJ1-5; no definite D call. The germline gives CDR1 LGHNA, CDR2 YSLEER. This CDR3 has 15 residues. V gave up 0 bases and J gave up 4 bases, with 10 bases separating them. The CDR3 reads CASSQERVGNQPQHF. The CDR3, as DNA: TGCGCCAGCAGCCAAGAAAGGGTCGGGAATCAGCCCCAGCATTTT.

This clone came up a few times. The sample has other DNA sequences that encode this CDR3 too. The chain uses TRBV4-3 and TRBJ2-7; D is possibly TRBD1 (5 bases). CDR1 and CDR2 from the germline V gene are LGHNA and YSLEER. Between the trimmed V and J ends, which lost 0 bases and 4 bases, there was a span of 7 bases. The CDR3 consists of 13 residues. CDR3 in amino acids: CASSQEQGYEQYF. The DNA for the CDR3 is TGCGCCAGCAGCCAAGAGCAGGGATACGAGCAGTACTTC.

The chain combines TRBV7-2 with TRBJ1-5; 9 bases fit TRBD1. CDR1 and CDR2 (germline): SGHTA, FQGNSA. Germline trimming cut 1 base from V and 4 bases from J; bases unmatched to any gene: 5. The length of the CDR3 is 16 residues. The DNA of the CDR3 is TGTGCCAGCAGCTTAGACCTGGGACAGGGTAATCAGCCCCAGCATTTT. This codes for CASSLDLGQGNQPQHF.